This T cell receptor beta chain was sequenced during a study of cytomegalovirus exposure and HLA in healthy donors. Study-level findings and limits: Later analysis identified a missense DCLRE1C variant that was linked to TCR beta V- and J-gene trimming.

This clone turned up a few times. Its antigen is as yet unknown. From germline, CDR1 is MNHEY and CDR2 SMNVEV (reference sequence). The V and J ends lost 3 bases and 5 bases respectively, with 10 bases between them. The CDR3 runs to 13 residues. Primers: 60 Vbeta forward and 13 Jbeta reverse. Assay: immunoSEQ multiplex PCR; the TCRdb copy retains only in-frame clones and omits some. The table includes about 150,000 clones, 50% to 75% detected once. This sequence was found in a woman aged 25 to 39 in good health and CMV-seropositive. The V gene is TRBV27, the J gene TRBJ1-2; unclear D gene. The sequenced sample was PBMCs. CDR3 bases: TGTGCCAGCAGTTTCCGAGGCGAATATGGCTACACCTTC. Amino acids: CASSFRGEYGYTF.